Described below is a single T cell receptor (beta chain) sequence and its context. The antigen remains undetermined. Produced via immunoSEQ multiplex PCR; TCRdb's table is partial and in-frame only. The sample lists some 15,000 clones, 88% occurring once. The data are from a study of graft-versus-host responses after intestinal transplantation. Study-wide background: All recipients were given anti-thymocyte globulin induction, and tacrolimus and steroids were then administered for around three years. Overall study results and limits: Early post-transplant HvG declines showed an association with peak circulating GvH clone levels. Recipient marrow harbored GvH clones, some of which surfaced first in ileum or blood. When patients had graft-donor T cell macrochimerism, their allografts held high graft-versus-host to host-versus-graft clonal ratios.

Unmatched junction bases numbered 8, after V lost 0 bases and J lost 3 bases. This CDR3 is 16 amino acids long. Germline assignment: CDR1 MGHRA and CDR2 YSYEKL. The chain employs TRBV4-1 and TRBJ2-7; 7 positions match TRBD2. The sequenced sample was PBMCs, obtained about 110 days after intestinal transplant. The sequence came from a human patient who received an intestinal transplant, so some T cells may come from the graft donor. The CDR3 bases are TGCGCCAGCAGCCAAGATCTAGCGGCTCCACGCTACGAGCAGTACTTC. Its protein product is CASSQDLAAPRYEQYF.